This passage covers 22 T cell receptor beta chains from one sample sequenced in a study of shared clonotypes between healthy human individuals. Assay: immunoSEQ multiplex PCR; the TCRdb copy retains only in-frame clones and omits some. The repertoire consists of around 330,000 clones, with about 74% occurring once and the leading ten covering 10%. Sequences were obtained from memory CD4+ T cells sorted from blood. As for subset: CD45RA-negative fraction. The source of these receptors is a man in his thirties or forties in good health.

The sample holds one count of this clone. The chain joins TRBV28 to TRBJ1-1, with TRBD1 matching over 7 bases. This CDR3 has 17 amino acids. After removal of 7 bases from V and 4 bases from J, the junction contained 18 bases not matched to a gene. Germline CDR1 reads MDHEN; CDR2 reads SYDVKM. The CDR3 spells CASNPLRAGGLITEAFF. The CDR3 DNA is TGTGCCAGCAACCCCCTCCGCGCAGGGGGTCTTATCACTGAAGCTTTCTTT. The full variable domain, rest sourced from reference TRBV28 and TRBJ1-1, is DVKVTQSSRYLVKRTGEKVFLECVQDMDHENMFWYRQDPGLGLRLIYFSYDVKMKEKGDIPEGYSVSREKKERFSLILESASTNQTSMYLCASNPLRAGGLITEAFFGQGTRLTVV.

V gene TRBV4-1 combines with J gene TRBJ1-1; TRBD1 might be the D (5 bases). Germline V CDR1 and CDR2: MGHRA, YSYEKL. V lost 2 bases and J 8 bases, leaving 9 bases between the germline ends. The CDR3 spans 12 residues. CDR3 protein: CASSQIRQEAFF. In DNA form, the CDR3 reads TGCGCCAGCAGCCAAATTAGACAGGAAGCTTTCTTT.

The gene calls are TRBV7-9 and TRBJ2-1; no clear D. This CDR3 is built from 14 residues. Germline V gene lookup returns CDR1 SEHNR and CDR2 FQNEAQ (reference sequence). V shed 5 bases and J shed 3 bases, with 11 bases lying between them. This CDR3 reads CASSPVDLYNEQFF. The DNA of the CDR3 is TGTGCCAGCAGCCCCGTCGATCTCTACAATGAGCAGTTCTTC.

This chain connects TRBV7-9 to TRBJ2-2, with 7 bases identical to TRBD1. The ends lost 7 bases at V and 4 bases at J; junction bases unmatched: 12. The CDR3 has 16 amino acids. CDR1 SEHNR and CDR2 FQNEAQ come from the germline V gene (reference sequence). The CDR3 nucleotides are TGTGCCAGCAACCTACCGGAACAGGGGTTCACCGGGGAGCTGTTTTTT. As protein: CASNLPEQGFTGELFF.

This chain joins TRBV5-4 and TRBJ2-1; possibly TRBD2 for D (5 bases). Looked up from germline, CDR1 is SGHNT and CDR2 is YYREEE (reference sequence). This CDR3 is built from 16 residues. Trimming took 0 bases from V and 0 from J, leaving 10 bases between them. The DNA for the CDR3 is TGTGCCAGCAGCTTGGTTAGAGGGAGCTCCTACAATGAGCAGTTCTTC. Protein sequence: CASSLVRGSSYNEQFF.

The V gene is TRBV10-2, the J gene TRBJ2-3; no definite D call. Germline V gene data show CDR1 as WSHSY and CDR2 as SAAADI. The CDR3 is 14 amino acids. Trimming stripped 8 bases from V and 0 bases from J, with 12 bases between. CDR3: CASVGLGSTDTQYF. The CDR3, as DNA: TGCGCCAGCGTCGGGCTGGGTAGCACAGATACGCAGTATTTT.

The chain carries TRBV6-5 and TRBJ2-2; D gene ambiguous. CDR1 and CDR2 (germline): MNHEY, SVGAGI. The CDR3 is made up of 12 amino acids. With 8 bases removed from V and 2 bases from J, the gap between germline ends came to 6 bases. This CDR3 reads CASGLNTGELFF. In DNA, the CDR3 is TGTGCCAGCGGGCTCAACACCGGGGAGCTGTTTTTT.

A remark on this clone: A far larger clone is only one base removed, so a read error is likely. The V gene is TRBV6-6, the J gene TRBJ2-2; no clear D. V was trimmed by 6 bases and J by 2 bases, leaving 1 base between them. This CDR3 has 11 amino acids. Germline CDR1 is MNHNY and CDR2 is SVGAGI (reference sequence). The CDR3 DNA reads as TGTGCCAGCAGCAACACCGGGGAGCTGTTTTTT. Protein sequence: CASSNTGELFF.

In its sample, this clone was seen a few times. The V and J genes are TRBV18 and TRBJ1-5; 7 nucleotides line up with TRBD1. The CDR3 consists of 14 residues. Trimming removed 3 bases from V and 8 bases from J; junction bases left unmatched: 7. In germline, CDR1 is KGHSH, CDR2 LQKENI. The CDR3 reads CASSPNTGDEPQHF. CDR3 coding DNA: TGTGCCAGCTCACCCAACACAGGGGATGAGCCCCAGCATTTT.

The CDR3 DNA reads as TGTGCCAGCAGGGAGCAGGGGGCGCCTATGTCTGAAGCTTTCTTT. This translates into CASREQGAPMSEAFF. V and J are TRBV28 and TRBJ1-1, with TRBD1 matching over 8 bases. The germline gives CDR1 MDHEN, CDR2 SYDVKM. V trimming: 6 bases; J trimming: 6 bases; junction bases outside the gene matches: 12. The CDR3 covers 15 residues.

The genes are TRBV25-1 and TRBJ2-7; possible D gene TRBD1, 6 bases. This CDR3 contains 14 residues. Germline values: CDR1 MGHDK, CDR2 SYGVNS. Trimming removed 9 bases at V and 7 bases at J, with 22 bases between. CDR3 amino acids: CASQGVGGVGEQYF. The CDR3 coding sequence is TGTGCCAGTCAAGGGGTTGGGGGCGTAGGGGAGCAGTACTTC.

This clone was observed a handful of times. For the CDR3, the DNA is TGTGCCAGCAGCTTAGCAACTAGCGGGAGGGAAGAGACCCAGTACTTC. This gives the protein CASSLATSGREETQYF. J is TRBJ2-5 and V is TRBV7-9; 13 bases are a match to TRBD2. The CDR3 covers 16 residues. In germline, CDR1 is SEHNR, CDR2 FQNEAQ (reference sequence). V lost 0 bases to trimming and J lost 3 bases; unmatched junction nucleotides: 1.

As regards this clone: This specimen includes other DNA sequences encoding the same CDR3. This chain links TRBV6-1 with TRBJ1-5; D ambiguous. The germline V and J ends were trimmed by 2 bases and 5 bases, with 7 bases remaining between them. The germline V gene encodes CDR1 MNHNS and CDR2 SASEGT. The CDR3 covers 13 residues. CDR3 residues: CASSERRDQPQHF. The CDR3 DNA reads as TGTGCCAGCAGTGAAAGGAGGGATCAGCCCCAGCATTTT.

The chain is built from TRBV5-1 and TRBJ2-3, with 9 positions matching TRBD1. Trimming took 4 bases from V and 1 from J; bases not matched to a gene: 4. This CDR3 has 15 residues. Germline CDR1 is SGHRS and CDR2 is YFSETQ. The DNA of the CDR3 is TGCGCCAGCAGCGCCCGGACAGGGGGCACAGATACGCAGTATTTT. Translating gives CASSARTGGTDTQYF.

The chain combines TRBV25-1 with TRBJ2-3; 11 nucleotides line up with TRBD2. This CDR3 is 16 amino acids long. With V trimmed by 3 bases and J by 4 bases, 6 bases remained unmatched. Germline-derived CDR1 and CDR2 are MGHDK and SYGVNS. The CDR3 nucleotides are TGTGCCAGCAGTGAGCCTCTAGCGGGAGGTGCAGATACGCAGTATTTT. This translates into CASSEPLAGGADTQYF.

The chain couples TRBV10-1 to TRBJ2-7; weak D call: TRBD2 (6 bases). V lost 0 bases and J 7 bases, leaving 13 bases between the germline ends. The length of the CDR3 is 14 residues. CDR1 and CDR2 (germline): WNHNN, SYGVQD (reference sequence). The CDR3 DNA reads as TGCGCCAGCAGTGAGTCTTATCGGGGAGGAGAGCAGTACTTC. Amino acids: CASSESYRGGEQYF.

V gene TRBV7-2 combines with J gene TRBJ2-1; 9 positions agree with TRBD1. V lost 2 bases, J lost 9 bases, and 17 bases stayed unmatched. CDR3 length: 18 residues. Germline V gene sequence: CDR1 SGHTA, CDR2 FQGNSA. CDR3 amino acids: CASSLLVRPGQGGGEQFF. In DNA, the CDR3 is TGTGCCAGCAGCTTACTGGTAAGGCCGGGACAGGGAGGTGGTGAGCAGTTCTTC.

This clone was picked up one time. This chain links TRBV5-4 with TRBJ2-1, with 10 bases aligning to TRBD2. This CDR3 spans 16 amino acids. Germline loops: CDR1 SGHNT, CDR2 YYREEE (reference sequence). Germline trimming cut 3 bases from V and 2 bases from J; bases unmatched to any gene: 5. CDR3 sequence: CASSWGLAGAYNEQFF. In DNA, the CDR3 is TGTGCCAGCAGCTGGGGGCTAGCGGGAGCCTACAATGAGCAGTTCTTC.

This rearrangement joins TRBV11-2 to TRBJ2-3, with D perhaps TRBD1 (5 bases). The CDR3 runs to 14 residues. Germline V gene sequence: CDR1 SGHAT, CDR2 FQNNGV. Trimming cost V 1 base and J 8 bases, with 13 bases left between them. The CDR3 spells CASSLGQGYGTQYF. In nucleotides, the CDR3 is TGTGCCAGCAGCTTAGGGCAGGGCTACGGTACGCAGTATTTT.

The chain joins TRBV7-2 to TRBJ2-5; D may be TRBD1 or TRBD2 (5 bases each). Trimming cost V 0 bases and J 2 bases, with 10 bases left between them. CDR1 SGHTA and CDR2 FQGNSA come from the germline V gene. The CDR3 spans 15 residues. This CDR3 is CASSLAGRVQETQYF. Written as DNA, the CDR3 is TGTGCCAGCAGCTTAGCGGGACGGGTACAAGAGACCCAGTACTTC.

As DNA, the CDR3 is TGTGCCAGCAGCGTATTTCGGAGCGGGTACAATGAGCAGTTCTTC. Translating gives CASSVFRSGYNEQFF. This sequence joins TRBV9 and TRBJ2-1; D may be TRBD2 (6 bases). This CDR3 is 15 amino acids long. Per germline, CDR1 SGDLS and CDR2 YYNGEE. Trimming pared 1 base from V and 4 bases from J, leaving 12 bases between.

CDR3 amino acids: CASSLEVPGQGEPNYGYTF. The CDR3 DNA follows: TGCGCCAGCAGCTTGGAAGTTCCGGGACAGGGGGAGCCTAACTATGGCTACACCTTC. V usage is TRBV5-1 and J usage is TRBJ1-2; 11 positions match TRBD1. The germline V gene has CDR1 SGHRS and CDR2 YFSETQ. With V trimmed by 0 bases and J by 0 bases, 10 bases remained unmatched. The CDR3 loop spans 19 amino acids.